This T cell receptor beta chain was identified in a study of CD8 T cells in ankylosing spondylitis. Study-level results: Disease-linked clones were CD8+ and relatively rare in peripheral blood.

MiXCR was run by TCRdb on the 5' RACE reads, yielding one entry per CDR3 protein. The sample includes 350,000 to 400,000 distinct CDR3 sequences, approximately 22% of them seen just once. This clonotype was seen only a few times. Its antigen remains unknown. The sequence came from a male donor with ankylosing spondylitis or in good health (not recorded which). Source material: blood, either unsorted or a sorted T cell fraction (not recorded which).

In DNA, the CDR3 is TGTGCCAGCAGCGTGGGGGCTTCCCCTGAGCAGTTCTTC. It specifies CASSVGASPEQFF. This chain links TRBV5-5 with TRBJ2-1, with D perhaps matching TRBD1 (6 bases). Germline CDR1 SGHKS, CDR2 YYEKEE (reference sequence). V was cut by 4 bases and J by 9 bases, with 14 bases left in between. This CDR3 is built from 13 residues.